The present T cell receptor beta chain was sequenced within a study of T cells expressing NK-cell markers. Overall study context: Each TCR beta repertoire originated in sorted T cells that were CD3+CD56+NKG2C+, CD3+CD56+NKG2C- or CD3+CD56-NKG2C+. In the group of eight sequenced donors, seven were HCMV-seropositive and one was seronegative.

Study results and caveats: In a handful of donors, dominant clonotypes made up about 28.3-60.1% of CD3+CD56-NKG2C+ cells. Each of 6 or 7 donors carried dominant NKG2C+ clonotypes accounting for about 1.0-7.0% of CD8+ T cells.

Per germline, CDR1 SGDLS and CDR2 YYNGEE. The CDR3 has 17 amino acids. TCRdb reanalyzed the 5' RACE reads, giving one entry per CDR3 protein sequence and no DNA. Its clone listing holds fewer than 550,000 distinct CDR3 sequences. Comments on this clonotype: Its antigen is not identified.

The TCR was taken from a woman between 45 and 60 years old in good health. The sample consisted of blood T cells: a sorted CD56 or NKG2C T cell subset, CD4+ or CD8+ T cells, or bulk PBMC T cells (not recorded which). This chain joins TRBV9 and TRBJ2-3; TCRdb's D call of TRBD2 is untestable without DNA. CDR3 residues: CASSSTGTQSLFDTQYF.